What follows are 16 T cell receptor beta chains derived from one specimen sequenced in a study of beta chain features in type 1 diabetes. Expressed TCRB transcripts were sequenced because the entire RNA isolate underwent reverse transcription. TCRdb's table, derived via immunoSEQ multiplex PCR, lists solely in-frame clones and lacks some. The repertoire consists of 500,000 to 700,000 clones, with about a sixth occurring once and the leading ten covering 0.07% to 0.095%. Input material: naive CD4+ T cells from blood. These receptors came from a man aged 18 to 35 in good health.

J is TRBJ2-3 and V is TRBV7-2; 7 bases are shared with TRBD2. The V gene end was trimmed by 2 bases and the J gene end by 0 bases; junction bases not matched to a gene: 5. Germline V gene data show CDR1 as SGHTA and CDR2 as FQGNSA. The CDR3 has 16 residues. The CDR3 DNA reads TGTGCCAGCAGCTTACGCGCTAGCGGAAGCACAGATACGCAGTATTTT. Protein: CASSLRASGSTDTQYF.

This clone has only a few counts. The V and J genes are TRBV7-9 and TRBJ1-2; perhaps TRBD1 as D (5 bases). Trimming removed 4 bases at V and 8 bases at J, with 20 bases between. Germline assignment: CDR1 SEHNR and CDR2 FQNEAQ (reference sequence). This CDR3 spans 15 amino acids. This chain's CDR3 is CASSSKAGPIWGYTF. In nucleotides, the CDR3 is TGTGCCAGCAGCTCCAAAGCAGGGCCGATATGGGGCTACACCTTC.

This clone was seen more than once but under ten times. The rearrangement joins TRBV7-3 to TRBJ2-1, with D perhaps TRBD2 (5 bases). The V end lost 4 bases, the J end lost 9 bases, and 19 bases lay between the germline ends. Germline CDR1 SGHTA, CDR2 FQGTGA. The CDR3 runs to 15 residues. This chain's CDR3 is CASSSSSSGLSEQFF. CDR3 coding DNA: TGTGCCAGCAGCTCATCCTCTTCGGGGTTATCTGAGCAGTTCTTC. Together with reference TRBV7-3 and TRBJ2-1, the CDR3 gives the full variable domain: GAGVSQTPSNKVTEKGKYVELRCDPISGHTALYWYRQSLGQGPEFLIYFQGTGAADDSGLPNDRFFAVRPEGSVSTLKIQRTERGDSAVYLCASSSSSSGLSEQFFGPGTRLTVL.

This clone has more than one count but fewer than ten. This sequence joins TRBV28 and TRBJ1-4, with D perhaps matching TRBD1 (5 bases). Trimming pared 6 bases from V and 3 bases from J, leaving 11 bases between. The CDR3 has 14 amino acids. Germline V gene sequence: CDR1 MDHEN, CDR2 SYDVKM. The CDR3 DNA is TGTGCCAGCAGGCTAGCAGGGTCTAATGAAAAACTGTTTTTT. It yields the protein CASRLAGSNEKLFF.

This clone was seen more than once but under ten times. This chain uses TRBV28 with TRBJ2-7, with D possibly being TRBD2 (5 bases). V was pared by 7 bases and J by 7 bases, with 14 bases between. Germline V gene data show CDR1 as MDHEN and CDR2 as SYDVKM. This CDR3 contains 12 residues. This chain's CDR3 is CASIAASSEQYF. CDR3 nucleotide sequence: TGTGCCAGCATAGCAGCTAGCTCAGAGCAGTACTTC.

This clone has just a few counts. This sample also contains other DNA sequences that code for the same CDR3. DNA of the CDR3: TGTGCCAGCAGCCCGGGAGCCTACGAGCAGTACTTC. Translation: CASSPGAYEQYF. The chain has TRBV7-2 and TRBJ2-7; TRBD2 is a possible D gene (6 bases). Germline-derived CDR1 and CDR2 are SGHTA and FQGNSA. Trimming cost V 5 bases and J 2 bases, with 7 bases left between them. This CDR3 is built from 12 residues.

This clone has more than one count but fewer than ten. Other DNA sequences from this sample encode an identical CDR3 as well. The chain is built from TRBV9 and TRBJ2-5; D is possibly TRBD2 (6 bases). The CDR3 is made up of 13 amino acids. Germline CDR1 is SGDLS and CDR2 is YYNGEE. Trimming stripped 3 bases from V and 5 bases from J, with 11 bases between. Here the CDR3 DNA reads TGTGCCAGCAGCGCCGGGACTCGGGAGACCCAGTACTTC. Its protein product is CASSAGTRETQYF.

V usage is TRBV23-1 and J usage is TRBJ1-5; the match to TRBD1 covers 11 bases. TRBV23-1 is assigned to the ORF class and has an uncertain function. The CDR3 contains 20 residues. V lost 4 bases to trimming and J lost 0 bases; unmatched junction nucleotides: 14. The CDR3 reads CASSRRTGGCQCRSNQPQHF. For the CDR3, the DNA is TGCGCCAGCAGTCGCCGGACAGGGGGCTGCCAATGTCGTAGCAATCAGCCCCAGCATTTT.

The chain combines TRBV6-6 with TRBJ2-5; 7 bases fit TRBD1. V dropped 2 bases and J dropped 2; count of bases not matched to a gene: 2. This CDR3 comprises 14 residues. Germline V gene sequence: CDR1 MNHNY, CDR2 SVGAGI (reference sequence). CDR3 DNA sequence: TGTGCCAGCAGTTACGGGACAGCTCAAGAGACCCAGTACTTC. This codes for CASSYGTAQETQYF.

This clone turned up a few times. The chain combines TRBV29-1 with TRBJ2-1; a weak D match, TRBD1 (5 bases). This CDR3 has 12 residues. Deletions cut 3 bases from V and 4 bases from J, with 7 bases between. From germline, CDR1 is SQVTM and CDR2 ANQGSEA. For the CDR3, the DNA is TGCAGCGTTGACAGGGTTTACAATGAGCAGTTCTTC. Residues: CSVDRVYNEQFF.

In DNA, the CDR3 is TGTGCCAGCTCACCGCAACAGCTTAATGAAAAACTGTTTTTT. Translation gives CASSPQQLNEKLFF. The chain recombines TRBV18 with TRBJ1-4; no reliable D call. The length of the CDR3 is 14 residues. The germline V and J ends were trimmed by 3 bases and 4 bases, with 9 bases remaining between them. Germline CDR1 reads KGHSH; CDR2 reads LQKENI.

V usage is TRBV7-2 and J usage is TRBJ2-7; D gene unclear. V was shortened by 1 base and J by 2 bases, with 9 bases between the two germline ends. In germline, CDR1 is SGHTA, CDR2 FQGNSA. The CDR3 has 14 residues. CDR3 nucleotide sequence: TGTGCCAGCAGCTTAGGACGGATGACCTACGAGCAGTACTTC. Its protein product is CASSLGRMTYEQYF.

This clone was observed a few times. V and J are TRBV29-1 and TRBJ2-1; possible D gene TRBD2, 6 bases. The CDR3 is 14 amino acids. Trimming left V 8 bases short and J 1 base short, with 15 bases between. The germline V gene has CDR1 SQVTM and CDR2 ANQGSEA. This chain's CDR3 is CSYTSQRSYNEQFF. The CDR3 coding sequence is TGCAGCTATACTAGCCAAAGGTCCTACAATGAGCAGTTCTTC.

The genes are TRBV18 and TRBJ1-2; D perhaps matches TRBD1 (6 bases). The CDR3 is 12 residues long. V dropped 6 bases and J dropped 4 bases, with 9 bases sitting between them. Looked up from germline, CDR1 is KGHSH and CDR2 is LQKENI. The CDR3 protein is CASSQQGYGYTF. Written as DNA, the CDR3 is TGTGCCAGCTCTCAACAGGGCTATGGCTACACCTTC.

This chain connects TRBV2 to TRBJ2-5, with unresolved D. The germline V gene has CDR1 SNHLY and CDR2 FYNNEI. V was cut by 7 bases and J by 1 base, with 7 bases left in between. The CDR3 contains 12 residues. CDR3 amino acids: CASIGPQETQYF. Here the CDR3 DNA reads TGTGCCAGCATTGGGCCCCAAGAGACCCAGTACTTC. The full variable domain, its missing parts supplied by reference TRBV2 and TRBJ2-5, is EPEVTQTPSHQVTQMGQEVILRCVPISNHLYFYWYRQILGQKVEFLVSFYNNEISEKSEIFDDQFSVERPDGSNFTLKIRSTKLEDSAMYFCASIGPQETQYFGPGTRLLVL.

The gene calls are TRBV4-3 and TRBJ1-5; 7 nucleotides line up with TRBD1. The J segment lost 7 bases and the V segment lost 6 bases, leaving 9 bases of the junction unmatched. Germline V gives CDR1 LGHNA, CDR2 YSLEER. This CDR3 is 14 amino acids long. The DNA of the CDR3 is TGCGCCAGCAGTCGGCAGGGGGATAGGCAGCCCCAGCATTTT. Translation: CASSRQGDRQPQHF.